Listed here are 17 T cell receptor beta chains from one sample, sequenced in a study of blood T cell repertoires in COVID-19. Produced via immunoSEQ multiplex PCR; TCRdb's table is partial and in-frame only. The table records around 91,000 clones, 85% of them present only once. Material for sequencing was peripheral blood. All receptors come from a man of 80 years or more with acute or convalescent COVID-19.

The chain carries TRBV5-1 and TRBJ1-4, with TRBD1 identical over 7 bases. This CDR3 spans 16 amino acids. CDR1 SGHRS and CDR2 YFSETQ come from the germline V gene. J was trimmed by 5 bases and V by 3 bases; bases with no gene match: 10. The CDR3 here is CASSSGTDQVNEKLFF. CDR3 nucleotides: TGCGCCAGCAGCTCCGGGACAGATCAAGTAAATGAAAAACTGTTTTTT.

The V and J genes are TRBV11-1 and TRBJ2-7; no firm D call. Germline values: CDR1 SGHAT, CDR2 FQDESV (reference sequence). The CDR3 has 15 amino acids. V was cut by 1 base and J by 2 bases, with 12 bases left in between. CDR3 coding DNA: TGTGCCAGCAGCTTAGGGCCAGGCTTTACCTACGAGCAGTACTTC. Translation gives CASSLGPGFTYEQYF.

The V call is TRBV10-3, the J call TRBJ1-1; D remains unclear. Germline V gene data show CDR1 as ENHRY and CDR2 as SYGVKD. This CDR3 is 13 amino acids long. Trimming took 6 bases from V and 3 from J, leaving 11 bases between them. CDR3 region: CAIRASGDTEAFF. The CDR3 DNA is TGTGCCATCAGGGCCTCCGGGGACACTGAAGCTTTCTTT.

This chain connects TRBV5-5 to TRBJ2-2, with TRBD1 as a possible D gene (5 bases). CDR1 is SGHKS, CDR2 YYEKEE, per germline (reference sequence). The CDR3 spans 13 residues. Trimming removed 2 bases at V and 4 bases at J, with 6 bases between. The CDR3 spells CASSLGVTGELFF. The CDR3 DNA is TGTGCCAGCAGCTTAGGGGTCACCGGGGAGCTGTTTTTT.

V and J are TRBV27 and TRBJ2-2; D not certain. Germline loops: CDR1 MNHEY, CDR2 SMNVEV (reference sequence). CDR3 length equals 13 residues. V was cut by 4 bases and J by 0 bases, with 3 bases left in between. The CDR3 spells CASSSTNTGELFF. In nucleotides, the CDR3 is TGTGCCAGCAGTTCTACGAACACCGGGGAGCTGTTTTTT.

This clone was detected only once. The rearrangement links TRBV18 to TRBJ1-1; the D gene is possibly TRBD1 (5 bases). Deletions cut 2 bases from V and 3 bases from J, with 10 bases between. The CDR3 is 14 residues long. Germline values: CDR1 KGHSH, CDR2 LQKENI. The CDR3 coding sequence is TGTGCCAGCTCACCAAATCACAGGCACACTGAAGCTTTCTTT. Translating it yields CASSPNHRHTEAFF.

This chain uses TRBV7-3 with TRBJ1-2; 9 bases map to TRBD1. Germline assignment: CDR1 SGHTA and CDR2 FQGTGA. The junction had 6 bases not matched to a gene; V was cut back by 4 bases and J by 6 bases. The length of the CDR3 is 14 residues. The CDR3 loop is CASSSGQGRDGYTF. CDR3 coding DNA: TGTGCCAGCAGCTCGGGACAGGGAAGAGATGGCTACACCTTC.

This chain uses TRBV19 with TRBJ1-4; TRBD1 is a possible D gene (6 bases). The CDR3 loop spans 13 amino acids. CDR1 is LNHDA and CDR2 is SQIVND in the germline V gene (reference sequence). V gave up 5 bases and J gave up 4 bases, with 8 bases separating them. The CDR3 region is CASSGTINEKLFF. In DNA, the CDR3 is TGTGCCAGTAGTGGGACAATTAATGAAAAACTGTTTTTT.

This clone is categorized as medium-sized. V gene TRBV5-1 combines with J gene TRBJ2-2, with 10 bases lining up with TRBD2. The CDR3 has 17 residues. The trim removed 5 bases at V and 4 bases at J, leaving 11 bases unmatched. Germline CDR1 is SGHRS and CDR2 is YFSETQ. This CDR3 is CASRDLGAGGGTGELFF. In DNA form, the CDR3 reads TGCGCCAGCAGGGATCTTGGAGCGGGAGGGGGCACCGGGGAGCTGTTTTTT.

The chain recombines TRBV30 with TRBJ2-7; D is perhaps TRBD1 (7 bases). Germline assignment: CDR1 GTSNPN and CDR2 SVGIG (reference sequence). V was clipped by 3 bases and J by 10 bases, with 13 bases between them. The CDR3 loop spans 11 amino acids. DNA for the CDR3: TGTGCCTGGAGGGAGGGGGACAGACAGTACTTC. It yields the protein CAWREGDRQYF.

This rearrangement joins TRBV6-6 to TRBJ1-5, with 7 nucleotides matching TRBD1. Germline-derived CDR1 and CDR2 are MNHNY and SVGAGI (reference sequence). The CDR3 loop spans 15 amino acids. The V gene end was trimmed by 2 bases and the J gene end by 5 bases; junction bases not matched to a gene: 6. The CDR3 bases are TGTGCCAGCAGTTACGTCCTGCAGGGGGATCAGCCCCAGCATTTT. The encoded protein is CASSYVLQGDQPQHF.

The chain combines TRBV11-3 with TRBJ2-1; 13 bases fit TRBD2. V lost 1 base and J lost 8; bases outside the gene matches: 2. The CDR3 totals 15 residues. CDR1 and CDR2 from the germline V gene are SGHNT and YENEEA. The chain's CDR3 is CASSLAGLAGYEQFF. DNA for the CDR3: TGTGCCAGCAGCTTAGCGGGACTAGCGGGATATGAGCAGTTCTTC.

This clone was seen only once. The chain recombines TRBV9 with TRBJ2-1; 9 bases map to TRBD2. Looked up from germline, CDR1 is SGDLS and CDR2 is YYNGEE. There are 16 residues in the CDR3. Trimming cost V 0 bases and J 4 bases; bases outside gene matches: 5. CDR3 DNA: TGTGCCAGCAGCGTAGGGACTAGCGATAGGTACAATGAGCAGTTCTTC. Its translation: CASSVGTSDRYNEQFF.

This sequence joins TRBV6-1 and TRBJ2-7; 7 nucleotides line up with TRBD1. The J segment lost 3 bases and the V segment lost 2 bases, leaving 4 bases of the junction unmatched. Germline V gene data show CDR1 as MNHNS and CDR2 as SASEGT. There are 14 residues in the CDR3. The CDR3 protein is CASSESQGVYEQYF. CDR3 in DNA: TGTGCCAGCAGTGAATCGCAGGGGGTCTACGAGCAGTACTTC.

The rearrangement joins TRBV5-1 to TRBJ2-5; 7 bases map to TRBD1. CDR1 and CDR2 (germline): SGHRS, YFSETQ. V dropped 3 bases and J dropped 6; count of bases not matched to a gene: 11. The CDR3 extends over 15 amino acids. The CDR3 region has the DNA TGCGCCAGCAGCTCTAACGACAGGGTCGGAAAGACCCAGTACTTC. Translated, it gives CASSSNDRVGKTQYF. The full variable domain, completed using reference TRBV5-1 and TRBJ2-5, is KAGVTQTPRYLIKTRGQQVTLSCSPISGHRSVSWYQQTPGQGLQFLFEYFSETQRNKGNFPGRFSGRQFSNSRSEMNVSTLELGDSALYLCASSSNDRVGKTQYFGPGTRLLVL.

This chain joins TRBV5-1 and TRBJ2-1, with TRBD2 matching 8 bases. V was clipped by 1 base and J by 1 base; unmatched bases: 4. Looked up from germline, CDR1 is SGHRS and CDR2 is YFSETQ. CDR3 length: 16 residues. DNA of the CDR3: TGCGCCAGCAGCTTGACAACTAGCGGTTCCTACAATGAGCAGTTCTTC. Its protein product is CASSLTTSGSYNEQFF. The complete variable domain, with remaining parts taken from reference TRBV5-1 and TRBJ2-1, reads KAGVTQTPRYLIKTRGQQVTLSCSPISGHRSVSWYQQTPGQGLQFLFEYFSETQRNKGNFPGRFSGRQFSNSRSEMNVSTLELGDSALYLCASSLTTSGSYNEQFFGPGTRLTVL.

The V gene is TRBV20-1, the J gene TRBJ1-5; D gene unclear. The CDR3 consists of 13 residues. Trimming left V 3 bases short and J 4 bases short, with 10 bases between. Germline CDR1 is DFQATT and CDR2 is SNEGSKA (reference sequence). The CDR3 DNA is TGCAGTGCTAGTCGCGGGAATAATCAGCCCCAGCATTTT. Translated: CSASRGNNQPQHF.